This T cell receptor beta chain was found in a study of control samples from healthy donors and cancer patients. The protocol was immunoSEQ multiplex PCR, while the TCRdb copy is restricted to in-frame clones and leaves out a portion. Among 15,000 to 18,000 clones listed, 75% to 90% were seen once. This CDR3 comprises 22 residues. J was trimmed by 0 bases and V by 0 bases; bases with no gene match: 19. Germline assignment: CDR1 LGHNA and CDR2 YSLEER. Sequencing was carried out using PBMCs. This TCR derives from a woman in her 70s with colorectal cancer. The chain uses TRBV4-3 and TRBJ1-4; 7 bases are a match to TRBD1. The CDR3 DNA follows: TGCGCCAGCAGCCAAGATCCCCTTAGGACAGGCGACATAGTTGCAACTAATGAAAAACTGTTTTTT. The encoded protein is CASSQDPLRTGDIVATNEKLFF.